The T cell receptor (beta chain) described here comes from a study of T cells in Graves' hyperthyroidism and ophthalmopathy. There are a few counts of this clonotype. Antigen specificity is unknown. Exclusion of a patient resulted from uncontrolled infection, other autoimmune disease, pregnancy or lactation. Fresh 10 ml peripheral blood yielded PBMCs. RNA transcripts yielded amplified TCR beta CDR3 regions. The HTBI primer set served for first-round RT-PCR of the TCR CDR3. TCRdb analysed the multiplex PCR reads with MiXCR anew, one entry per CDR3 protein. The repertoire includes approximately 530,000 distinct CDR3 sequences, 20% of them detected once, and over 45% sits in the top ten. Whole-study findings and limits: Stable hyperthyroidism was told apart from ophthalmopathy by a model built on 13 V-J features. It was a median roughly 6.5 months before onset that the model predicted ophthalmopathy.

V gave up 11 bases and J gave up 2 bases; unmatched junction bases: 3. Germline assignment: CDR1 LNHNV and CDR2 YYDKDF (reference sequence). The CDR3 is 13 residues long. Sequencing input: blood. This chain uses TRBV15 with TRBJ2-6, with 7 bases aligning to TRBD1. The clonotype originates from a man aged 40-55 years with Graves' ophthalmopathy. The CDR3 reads CASQGAGANVLTF. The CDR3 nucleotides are TGTGCCTCCCAGGGGGCTGGGGCCAACGTCCTGACTTTC.